A selection of T cell receptor beta chains follows, all from one sample in a study of T cell responses to AZD1222 COVID-19 vaccine. Sequenced by immunoSEQ multiplex PCR; TCRdb stores in-frame clones only, minus some. Here the sample spans approximately 110,000 clones, over 75% being singletons. Sequencing used peripheral blood, obtained on day 0 of MenACWY control vaccination. These receptors originate from an adult in good health. The CDR3 runs from the conserved cysteine through the conserved F or W. A D gene is named only where the DNA matches it firmly. Rows give clone size only sometimes, using once, few, many, or a class for an expanded clone.

J gene,clone size,D gene,V gene,CDR3 protein,CDR3 DNA
TRBJ2-7,-,TRBD1,TRBV28,CASSLWGQGKGAYEQYF,TGTGCCAGCAGTTTATGGGGACAGGGAAAGGGGGCCTACGAGCAGTACTTC
TRBJ2-3,-,-,TRBV5-5,CASSPTGGDYRDTQYF,TGTGCCAGCAGCCCGACGGGCGGTGATTATCGAGATACGCAGTATTTT
TRBJ1-2,-,-,TRBV3-1/TRBV3-2,CASSQQGNGYTF,TGTGCCAGCAGCCAACAGGGGAATGGCTACACCTTC
TRBJ2-4,-,-,TRBV10-3,CAISESGDSSAKNIQYF,TGTGCCATCAGTGAGTCGGGGGACTCATCTGCCAAAAACATTCAGTACTTC
TRBJ1-5,once,-,TRBV24-1,CATSDSGGGKDQPQHF,TGTGCCACCAGTGATTCAGGCGGGGGGAAGGATCAGCCCCAGCATTTT
TRBJ2-7,-,-,TRBV5-6,CASSLTTRVHEQYF,TGTGCCAGCAGCTTGACTACCAGGGTCCACGAGCAGTACTTC
TRBJ2-5,-,TRBD2,TRBV19,CASSRRLAGAQETQYF,TGTGCCAGTAGTAGAAGACTAGCGGGGGCCCAAGAGACCCAGTACTTC
TRBJ2-5,once,-,TRBV5-1,CASKAGGASQETQYF,TGCGCCAGCAAGGCCGGAGGGGCCTCCCAAGAGACCCAGTACTTC
TRBJ1-2,-,TRBD1,TRBV5-6,CASSLGDRFNYGYTF,TGTGCCAGCAGCTTGGGGGACAGGTTTAACTATGGCTACACCTTC
TRBJ2-7,few,-,TRBV4-3,CASSQDLPGNSYEQYF,TGCGCCAGCAGCCAAGATCTTCCAGGCAATTCCTACGAGCAGTACTTC
TRBJ2-1,-,TRBD1,TRBV28,CASSLSTGAVDNEQFF,TGTGCCAGCAGTTTAAGTACAGGGGCGGTTGACAATGAGCAGTTCTTC
TRBJ1-4,-,TRBD1,TRBV7-9,CASSSRTGFNEKLFF,TGTGCCAGCAGCTCTAGGACAGGGTTTAATGAAAAACTGTTTTTT
TRBJ2-3,-,-,TRBV7-8,CASREGHTDTQYF,TGTGCCAGCAGGGAGGGTCACACAGATACGCAGTATTTT
TRBJ2-7,-,-,TRBV18,CASSPDLLYEQYF,TGTGCCAGCTCACCAGACTTATTATACGAGCAGTACTTC
TRBJ1-5,-,TRBD1,TRBV19,CASRMNGQVGQPQHF,TGTGCCAGTAGGATGAATGGACAGGTCGGACAGCCCCAGCATTTT
TRBJ1-5,-,-,TRBV3-1/TRBV3-2,CASSQVATENQPQHF,TGTGCCAGCAGCCAAGTGGCAACTGAAAATCAGCCCCAGCATTTT
TRBJ2-4,-,TRBD2,TRBV9,CASSVGSGEGIQYF,TGTGCCAGCAGCGTAGGTTCTGGGGAGGGCATTCAGTACTTC
TRBJ2-3,-,TRBD1,TRBV5-1,CASSPWIGTGGAPDTQYF,TGCGCCAGCAGCCCCTGGATAGGGACAGGGGGCGCACCAGATACGCAGTATTTT
TRBJ1-5,-,-,TRBV6-6,CASSHPGRGSDQPQHF,TGTGCCAGCAGTCACCCCGGGAGGGGGAGTGATCAGCCCCAGCATTTT
TRBJ1-2,-,TRBD1,TRBV5-4,CASSTGTGAGYGYTF,TGTGCCAGCAGCACGGGGACAGGGGCCGGCTATGGCTACACCTTC
TRBJ1-2,once,-,TRBV4-1,CASSQDQQVNYGYTF,TGCGCCAGCAGCCAAGATCAACAGGTTAACTATGGCTACACCTTC
TRBJ1-1,-,-,TRBV5-1,CASSGAWGSEAFF,TGCGCCAGCAGCGGAGCTTGGGGGTCTGAAGCTTTCTTT